This is a list of T cell receptor beta chains from one sample in a study of T cell changes during pregnancy in multiple sclerosis. The assay was immunoSEQ multiplex PCR, and TCRdb's table has in-frame clones only and misses some. The data hold approximately 51,000 clones, with just over 90% observed a single time. The specimen comprised peripheral blood, sampled in the second trimester of pregnancy. Source of these receptors: a female donor with multiple sclerosis, enrolled in a pregnancy study. CDR3s include the opening cysteine and the closing phenylalanine or tryptophan. A D gene is named only where the DNA matches it firmly. Clone size is stated in some rows and not others, as once, few, many or a class when expanded.

TRBJ2-1	.	TRBV7-2	.	TGTGCCAGCACCTTTCTGAATGAGCAGTTCTTC	CASTFLNEQFF
TRBJ2-5	TRBD2	TRBV7-9	.	TGTGCCAGCAGCCCCAGGGCGGGAGTGGGAGAAGAGACCCAGTACTTC	CASSPRAGVGEETQYF
TRBJ1-5	.	TRBV6-5	.	TGTGCCAGCAGTTCCTTGCGAGGGCCGAGCAATCAGCCCCAGCATTTT	CASSSLRGPSNQPQHF
TRBJ2-7	TRBD2	TRBV27	.	TGTGCCAGCAGTTTAAAAAGCGGGAGCTTGTACGAGCAGTACTTC	CASSLKSGSLYEQYF
TRBJ2-7	TRBD2	TRBV19	.	TGTGCCAGTAGTAATCCTAGCGGGAGGGGATACGAGCAGTACTTC	CASSNPSGRGYEQYF
TRBJ1-2	TRBD1	TRBV18	.	TGTGCCAGCTCAGGCACAGGGGATCATGGCTACACCTTC	CASSGTGDHGYTF
TRBJ2-5	TRBD1	TRBV4-1	.	TGCGCCAGCAGCCAAGGGGCAGGGGGTAAATTCCAAGAGACCCAGTACTTC	CASSQGAGGKFQETQYF
TRBJ1-2	.	TRBV29-1	.	TGCAGCGTTGGGAACCCACGGGGTGGCTACACCTTC	CSVGNPRGGYTF
TRBJ2-3	TRBD2	TRBV6-6	.	TGTGCCAGCACTACGGGAGGGGGGGGTAGCACAGATACGCAGTATTTT	CASTTGGGGSTDTQYF
TRBJ2-1	TRBD2	TRBV14	once	TGTGCCAGCAGCCAGACTAGCGGGAGGAACAATGAGCAGTTCTTC	CASSQTSGRNNEQFF
TRBJ2-3	TRBD2	TRBV6-4	.	TGTGCCAGCAGTGACGCAGCGGGAGGGGTAGATACGCAGTATTTT	CASSDAAGGVDTQYF
TRBJ2-3	.	TRBV5-1	.	TGCGCCAGCAGCCCTATTGGTGGGGGGAGCACAGATACGCAGTATTTT	CASSPIGGGSTDTQYF
TRBJ2-6	.	TRBV7-6	.	TGTGCCAGCAGCTTAGCGTCGGCGGTCTCTGGGGCCAACGTCCTGACTTTC	CASSLASAVSGANVLTF
TRBJ2-7	TRBD2	TRBV18	once	TGTGCCAGCTCAGCCAAAACTAGCGGGAGGACCCCGGGGTACGAGCAGTACTTC	CASSAKTSGRTPGYEQYF
TRBJ2-1	TRBD2	TRBV11-2	once	TGTGCCAGCAGCCGGACTAGGAATGAGCAGTTCTTC	CASSRTRNEQFF
TRBJ2-5	.	TRBV27	.	TGTGCCAGCAGTTTTTTTTCGGCAGGGCGAGAGACCCAGTACTTC	CASSFFSAGRETQYF
TRBJ1-1	.	TRBV28	.	TGTGCCAGCAGGGGATGGGGCACGACATACACTGAAGCTTTCTTT	CASRGWGTTYTEAFF
TRBJ1-1	.	TRBV27	.	TGTGCCAGCAGTTTGAACGGTCTGGGCGGGCAAACTGAAGCTTTCTTT	CASSLNGLGGQTEAFF
TRBJ1-1	TRBD1	TRBV28	.	TGTGCCAGCACTCTACCAAGGCCAGGGGGCTTTTTTTGGGACACTGAAGCTTTCTTT	CASTLPRPGGFFWDTEAFF
TRBJ1-3	TRBD1	TRBV7-9	.	TGTGCCAGCAGCTCGTTTGGCTACGGACAGGTCGGAAACACCATATATTTT	CASSSFGYGQVGNTIYF
TRBJ1-1	TRBD1	TRBV29-1	.	TGCAGCGTAGCCACAGGGGGCACTGAAGCTTTCTTT	CSVATGGTEAFF
TRBJ2-7	TRBD2	TRBV7-2	.	TGTGCCAGCAGCCCCGGACTAGCGGGAGCCTACGAGCAGTACTTC	CASSPGLAGAYEQYF
TRBJ2-7	TRBD1	TRBV6-6	.	TGTGCCAGCAGATCGAACAGGGGCTCCTACGAGCAGTACTTC	CASRSNRGSYEQYF
TRBJ2-1	.	TRBV7-3	.	TGTGCCAGCAGCTTATTGGGTGGGCTAAACAATGAGCAGTTCTTC	CASSLLGGLNNEQFF